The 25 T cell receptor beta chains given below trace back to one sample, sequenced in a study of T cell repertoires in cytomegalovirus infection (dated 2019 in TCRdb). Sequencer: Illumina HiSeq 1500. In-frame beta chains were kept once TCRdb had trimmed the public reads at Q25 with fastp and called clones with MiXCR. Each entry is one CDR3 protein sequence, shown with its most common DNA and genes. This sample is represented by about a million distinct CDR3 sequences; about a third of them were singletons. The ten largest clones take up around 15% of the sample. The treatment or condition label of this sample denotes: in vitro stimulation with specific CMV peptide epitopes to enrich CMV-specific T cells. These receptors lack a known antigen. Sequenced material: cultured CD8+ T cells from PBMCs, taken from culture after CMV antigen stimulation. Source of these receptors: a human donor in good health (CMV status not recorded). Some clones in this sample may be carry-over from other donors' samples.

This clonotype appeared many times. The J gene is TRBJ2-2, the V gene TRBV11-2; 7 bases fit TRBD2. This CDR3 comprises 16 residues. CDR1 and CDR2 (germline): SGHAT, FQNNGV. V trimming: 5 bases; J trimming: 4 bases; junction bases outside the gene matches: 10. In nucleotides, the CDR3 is TGTGCCAGCAGCCCACCGGGGGGTCCGGGCACCGGGGAGCTGTTTTTT. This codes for CASSPPGGPGTGELFF.

The CDR3 DNA reads TGTGCCAGCAGCTTGGGCTTTAGCGGGGGCCGGGAGACCCAGTACTTC. It encodes CASSLGFSGGRETQYF. The chain recombines TRBV5-4 with TRBJ2-5, with 9 bases fitting TRBD2. J gave up 5 bases and V 0 bases, and 8 bases lay outside the gene matches. CDR1 and CDR2 from the germline V gene are SGHNT and YYREEE (reference sequence). This CDR3 has 16 amino acids. Full variable domain (outside the CDR3, taken from reference TRBV5-4 and TRBJ2-5): ETGVTQSPTHLIKTRGQQVTLRCSSQSGHNTVSWYQQALGQGPQFIFQYYREEENGRGNFPPRFSGLQFPNYSSELNVNALELDDSALYLCASSLGFSGGRETQYFGPGTRLLVL.

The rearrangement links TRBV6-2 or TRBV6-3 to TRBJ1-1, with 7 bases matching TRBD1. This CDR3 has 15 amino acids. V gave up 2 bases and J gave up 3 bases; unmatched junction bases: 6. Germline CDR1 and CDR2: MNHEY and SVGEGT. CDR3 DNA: TGTGCCAGCAGTTACAAGACAGGGCTTCACACTGAAGCTTTCTTT. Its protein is CASSYKTGLHTEAFF.

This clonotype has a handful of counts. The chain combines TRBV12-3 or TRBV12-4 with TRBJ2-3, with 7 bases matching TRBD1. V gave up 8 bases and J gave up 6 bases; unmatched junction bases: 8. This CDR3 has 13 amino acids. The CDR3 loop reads CASAGQARDTQYF. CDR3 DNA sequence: TGTGCCAGCGCAGGACAGGCCAGGGATACGCAGTATTTT.

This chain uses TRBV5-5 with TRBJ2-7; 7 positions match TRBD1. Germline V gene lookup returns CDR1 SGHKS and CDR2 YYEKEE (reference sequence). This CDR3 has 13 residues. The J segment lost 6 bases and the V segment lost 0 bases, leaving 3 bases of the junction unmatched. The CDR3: CASSLGQGTEQYV. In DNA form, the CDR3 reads TGTGCCAGCAGCTTGGGACAGGGAACCGAGCAGTACGTC.

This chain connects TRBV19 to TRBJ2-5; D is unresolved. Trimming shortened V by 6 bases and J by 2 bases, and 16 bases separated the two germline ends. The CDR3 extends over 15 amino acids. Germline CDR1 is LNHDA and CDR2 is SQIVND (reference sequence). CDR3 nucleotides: TGTGCCAGTAGCGATTTTTGGACGCCTCAAGAGACCCAGTACTTC. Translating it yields CASSDFWTPQETQYF. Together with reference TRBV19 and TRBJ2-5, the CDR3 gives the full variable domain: DGGITQSPKYLFRKEGQNVTLSCEQNLNHDAMYWYRQDPGQGLRLIYYSQIVNDFQKGDIAEGYSVSREKKESFPLTVTSAQKNPTAFYLCASSDFWTPQETQYFGPGTRLLVL.

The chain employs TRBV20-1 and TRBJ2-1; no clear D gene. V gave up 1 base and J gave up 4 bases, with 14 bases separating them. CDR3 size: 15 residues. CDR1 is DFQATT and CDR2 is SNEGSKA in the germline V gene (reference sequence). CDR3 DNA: TGCAGTGCTAGAGGAAGAGGCGGCCTGTACAATGAGCAGTTCTTC. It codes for CSARGRGGLYNEQFF.

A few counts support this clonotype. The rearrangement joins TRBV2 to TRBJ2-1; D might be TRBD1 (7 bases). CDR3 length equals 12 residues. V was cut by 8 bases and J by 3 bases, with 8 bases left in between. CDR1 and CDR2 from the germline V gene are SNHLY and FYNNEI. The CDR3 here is CASQGGYNEQFF. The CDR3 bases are TGTGCCAGCCAGGGGGGCTACAATGAGCAGTTCTTC.

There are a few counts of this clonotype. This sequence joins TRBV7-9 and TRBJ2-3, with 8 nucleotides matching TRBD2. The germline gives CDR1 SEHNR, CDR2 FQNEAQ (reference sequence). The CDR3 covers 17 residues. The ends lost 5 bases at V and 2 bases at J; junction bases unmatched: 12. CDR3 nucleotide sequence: TGTGCCAGCAGCCCTACAGGTGCTAGCGGGTCCACAGATACGCAGTATTTT. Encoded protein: CASSPTGASGSTDTQYF.

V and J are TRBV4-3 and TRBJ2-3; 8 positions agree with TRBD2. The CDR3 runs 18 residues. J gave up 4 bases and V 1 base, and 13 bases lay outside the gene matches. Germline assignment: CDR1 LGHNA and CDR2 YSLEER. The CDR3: CASSQGPYPGGGSDTQYF. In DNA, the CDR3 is TGCGCCAGCAGCCAAGGCCCTTACCCGGGCGGGGGGTCAGATACGCAGTATTTT.

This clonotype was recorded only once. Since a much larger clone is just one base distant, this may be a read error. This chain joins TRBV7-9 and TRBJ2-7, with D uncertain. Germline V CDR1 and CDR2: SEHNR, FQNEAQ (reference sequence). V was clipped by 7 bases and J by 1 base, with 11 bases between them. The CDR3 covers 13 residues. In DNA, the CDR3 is TGTGCCAGCAACTTGGCAGAGTCCTACGAGCAGTACGTC. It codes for CASNLAESYEQYV.

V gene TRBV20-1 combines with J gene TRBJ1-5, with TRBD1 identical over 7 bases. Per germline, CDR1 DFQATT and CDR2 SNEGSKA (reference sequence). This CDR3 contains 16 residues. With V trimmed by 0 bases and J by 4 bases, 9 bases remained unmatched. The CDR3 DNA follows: TGCAGTGCTAGAGATTTTCGACAGGGCCAGAATCAGCCCCAGCATTTT. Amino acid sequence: CSARDFRQGQNQPQHF.

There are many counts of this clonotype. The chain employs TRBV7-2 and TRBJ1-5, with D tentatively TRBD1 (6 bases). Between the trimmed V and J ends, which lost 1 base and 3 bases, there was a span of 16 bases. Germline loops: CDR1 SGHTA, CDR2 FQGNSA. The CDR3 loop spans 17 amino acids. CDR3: CASSLVRGREINQPQHF. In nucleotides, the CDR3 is TGTGCCAGCAGCTTAGTTCGGGGGCGCGAAATCAATCAGCCCCAGCATTTT.

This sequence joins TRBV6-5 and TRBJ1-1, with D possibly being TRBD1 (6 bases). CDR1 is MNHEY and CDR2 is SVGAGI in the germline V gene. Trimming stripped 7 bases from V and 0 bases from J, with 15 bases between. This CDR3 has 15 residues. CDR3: CASTNGGRVNTEAFF. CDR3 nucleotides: TGTGCCAGCACCAACGGGGGCAGGGTGAACACTGAAGCTTTCTTT.

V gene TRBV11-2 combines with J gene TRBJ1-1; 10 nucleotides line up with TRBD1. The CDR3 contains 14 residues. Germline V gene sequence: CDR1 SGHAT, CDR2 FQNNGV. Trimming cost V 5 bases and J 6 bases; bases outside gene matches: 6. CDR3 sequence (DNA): TGTGCCAGCAGCCCACCTGGGACAGGGGCTGAAGCTTTCTTT. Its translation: CASSPPGTGAEAFF.

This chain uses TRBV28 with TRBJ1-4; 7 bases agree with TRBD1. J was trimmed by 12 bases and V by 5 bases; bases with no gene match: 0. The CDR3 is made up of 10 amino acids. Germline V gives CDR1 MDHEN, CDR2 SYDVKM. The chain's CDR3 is CASSDRELFF. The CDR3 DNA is TGTGCCAGCAGTGACAGGGAACTGTTTTTT.

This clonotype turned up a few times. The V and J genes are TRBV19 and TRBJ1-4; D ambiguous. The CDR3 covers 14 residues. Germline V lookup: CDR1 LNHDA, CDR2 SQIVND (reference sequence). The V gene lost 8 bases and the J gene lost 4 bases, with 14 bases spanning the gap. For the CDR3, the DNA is TGTGCCAGTCCCCGGGTGTGGAATAATGAAAAACTGTTTTTT. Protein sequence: CASPRVWNNEKLFF.

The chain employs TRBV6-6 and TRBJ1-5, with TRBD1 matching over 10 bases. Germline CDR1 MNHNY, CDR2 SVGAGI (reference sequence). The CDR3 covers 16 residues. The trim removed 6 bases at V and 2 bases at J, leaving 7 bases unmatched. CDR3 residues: CASRGTGDPRNQPQHF. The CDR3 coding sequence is TGTGCCAGCAGGGGGACAGGGGATCCTCGCAATCAGCCCCAGCATTTT.

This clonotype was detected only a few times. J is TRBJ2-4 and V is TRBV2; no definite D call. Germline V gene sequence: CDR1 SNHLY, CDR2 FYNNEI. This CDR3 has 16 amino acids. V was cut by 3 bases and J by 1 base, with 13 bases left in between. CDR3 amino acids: CASSDYVGRAKNIQYF. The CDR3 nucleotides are TGTGCCAGCAGTGATTACGTAGGCAGGGCCAAAAACATTCAGTACTTC.

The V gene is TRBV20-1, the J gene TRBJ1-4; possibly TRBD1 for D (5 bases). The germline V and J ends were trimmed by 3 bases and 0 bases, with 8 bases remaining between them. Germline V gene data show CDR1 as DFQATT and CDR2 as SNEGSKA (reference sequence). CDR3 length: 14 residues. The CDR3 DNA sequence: TGCAGTGCTAGGGCGACAGCAACTAATGAAAAACTGTTTTTT. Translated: CSARATATNEKLFF.

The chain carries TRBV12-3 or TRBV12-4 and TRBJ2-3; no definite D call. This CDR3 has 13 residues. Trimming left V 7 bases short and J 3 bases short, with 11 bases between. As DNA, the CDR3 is TGTGCCAGCACGAAAGGCCGAACAGATACGCAGTATTTT. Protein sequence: CASTKGRTDTQYF.

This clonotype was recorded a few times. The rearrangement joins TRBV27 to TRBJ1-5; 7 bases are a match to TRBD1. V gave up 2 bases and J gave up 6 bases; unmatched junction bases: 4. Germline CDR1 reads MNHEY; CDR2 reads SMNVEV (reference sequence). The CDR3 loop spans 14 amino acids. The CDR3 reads CASSLIGGFQPQHF. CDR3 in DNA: TGTGCCAGCAGTTTAATAGGGGGCTTTCAGCCCCAGCATTTT.

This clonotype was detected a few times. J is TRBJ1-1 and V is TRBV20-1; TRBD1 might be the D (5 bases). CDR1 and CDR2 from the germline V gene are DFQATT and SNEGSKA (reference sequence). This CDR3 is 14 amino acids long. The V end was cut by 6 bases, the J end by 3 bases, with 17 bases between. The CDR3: CSAVTRVLYTEAFF. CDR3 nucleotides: TGCAGTGCAGTTACCAGGGTTCTGTACACTGAAGCTTTCTTT.

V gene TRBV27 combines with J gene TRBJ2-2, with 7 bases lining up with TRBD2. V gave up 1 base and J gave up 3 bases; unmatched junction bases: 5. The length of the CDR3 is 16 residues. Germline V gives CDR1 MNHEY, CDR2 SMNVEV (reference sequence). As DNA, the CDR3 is TGTGCCAGCAGTTTATTTGGGGGGGGATACACCGGGGAGCTGTTTTTT. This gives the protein CASSLFGGGYTGELFF.

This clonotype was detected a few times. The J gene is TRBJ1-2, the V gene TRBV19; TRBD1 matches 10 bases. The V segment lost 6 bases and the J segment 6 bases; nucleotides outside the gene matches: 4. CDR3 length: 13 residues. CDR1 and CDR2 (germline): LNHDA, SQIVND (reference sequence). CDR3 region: CASRTGGANGYTF. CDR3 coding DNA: TGTGCCAGTAGGACAGGGGGCGCGAATGGCTACACCTTC.